A single sample is the source of the 27 T cell receptor beta chains below, sequenced in a study of T cell changes during pregnancy in multiple sclerosis. Clones were read by immunoSEQ multiplex PCR, and TCRdb kept only the in-frame ones, dropping some. The sample includes tens of thousands of clones, 91% of them seen just once. The specimen comprised peripheral blood, sampled in the second trimester of pregnancy. The receptor set was obtained from a female donor with multiple sclerosis, enrolled in a pregnancy study.

The rearrangement uses TRBV21-1 and TRBJ2-4; TRBD1 was called by the table and not checked on the DNA. TRBV21-1 is a pseudogene locus. The CDR3 consists of 14 residues. The CDR3 loop reads CASGRTAFKNIQYF. The CDR3, as DNA: TGTGCCAGCGGTCGGACAGCCTTCAAAAACATTCAGTACTTC.

The gene calls are TRBV6-5 and TRBJ2-7, with a tentative D call TRBD1 (6 bases). Germline V gene sequence: CDR1 MNHEY, CDR2 SVGAGI. The length of the CDR3 is 15 residues. The germline V and J ends were trimmed by 0 bases and 1 base, with 10 bases remaining between them. This CDR3 is CASSYSMTGSYEQYF. As DNA, the CDR3 is TGTGCCAGCAGTTACTCGATGACAGGATCCTACGAGCAGTACTTC.

The rearrangement links TRBV2 to TRBJ1-5; no firm D call. The V end was cut by 6 bases, the J end by 0 bases, with 12 bases between. CDR3 length: 15 residues. Germline-derived CDR1 and CDR2 are SNHLY and FYNNEI. The CDR3 DNA sequence: TGTGCCAGCAGGGCAGAGGCTTATAGCAATCAGCCCCAGCATTTT. Encoded protein: CASRAEAYSNQPQHF. Drawing the rest from reference TRBV2 and TRBJ1-5, the complete variable domain is EPEVTQTPSHQVTQMGQEVILRCVPISNHLYFYWYRQILGQKVEFLVSFYNNEISEKSEIFDDQFSVERPDGSNFTLKIRSTKLEDSAMYFCASRAEAYSNQPQHFGDGTRLSIL.

Notes on this clone: The sample carries other DNA sequences with the same CDR3. The chain employs TRBV15 and TRBJ2-2; a possible D gene is TRBD1 (6 bases). CDR1 LNHNV and CDR2 YYDKDF come from the germline V gene (reference sequence). Trimming stripped 5 bases from V and 4 bases from J, with 14 bases between. This CDR3 region has 15 residues. The chain's CDR3 is CATSPPDRSTGELFF. CDR3 nucleotides: TGTGCCACCAGCCCACCGGACAGATCCACCGGGGAGCTGTTTTTT. The whole variable domain, filled in from reference TRBV15 and TRBJ2-2, reads DAMVIQNPRYQVTQFGKPVTLSCSQTLNHNVMYWYQQKSSQAPKLLFHYYDKDFNNEADTPDNFQSRRPNTSFCFLDIRSPGLGDTAMYLCATSPPDRSTGELFFGEGSRLTVL.

This chain uses TRBV11-2 with TRBJ1-2, with D possibly being TRBD1 (6 bases). Trimming cost V 2 bases and J 6 bases, with 19 bases left between them. The CDR3 contains 16 residues. Germline loops: CDR1 SGHAT, CDR2 FQNNGV. CDR3 protein: CASSLLGRGSEDGYTF. DNA for the CDR3: TGTGCCAGCAGCTTATTGGGCAGGGGATCTGAAGATGGCTACACCTTC.

J is TRBJ1-1 and V is TRBV2; D may be TRBD1 (6 bases). CDR1 and CDR2 (germline): SNHLY, FYNNEI. V was pared by 4 bases and J by 10 bases, with 16 bases between. The length of the CDR3 is 13 residues. This chain's CDR3 is CASSVGVQGVAFF. The CDR3 nucleotides read TGTGCCAGCAGTGTTGGGGTACAGGGAGTAGCTTTCTTT.

This clone has only one observation. The chain has TRBV9 and TRBJ2-1, with 11 bases aligning to TRBD2. Unmatched junction bases numbered 3, after V lost 2 bases and J lost 5 bases. The CDR3 runs 15 residues. Germline V gives CDR1 SGDLS, CDR2 YYNGEE. The CDR3 loop is CASSVSGGAHNEQFF. CDR3 DNA: TGTGCCAGCAGCGTTAGCGGGGGGGCCCACAATGAGCAGTTCTTC. Using reference TRBV9 and TRBJ2-1 for the parts outside the CDR3, the full variable domain is DSGVTQTPKHLITATGQRVTLRCSPRSGDLSVYWYQQSLDQGLQFLIQYYNGEERAKGNILERFSAQQFPDLHSELNLSSLELGDSALYFCASSVSGGAHNEQFFGPGTRLTVL.

This sequence joins TRBV2 and TRBJ1-3, with D perhaps matching TRBD1 (5 bases). Germline CDR1 and CDR2: SNHLY and FYNNEI. Trimming took off 4 bases at V and 6 bases at J, with 13 bases between the two ends. The CDR3 covers 14 residues. The CDR3 DNA reads TGTGCCAGCAGTGTAGTCAGGGCGGAAAACACCATATATTTT. It translates to CASSVVRAENTIYF.

CDR3 residues: CASSQEGARGYTF. DNA of the CDR3: TGCGCCAGCAGCCAAGAGGGGGCGCGGGGCTACACCTTC. V is TRBV5-1 and J is TRBJ1-2; 7 bases map to TRBD1. This CDR3 contains 13 residues. The V and J ends lost 4 bases and 8 bases, in that order; junction bases with no gene match: 8. Germline V gene lookup returns CDR1 SGHRS and CDR2 YFSETQ.

The chain has TRBV19 and TRBJ1-2; 9 bases match TRBD1. CDR1 and CDR2 (germline): LNHDA, SQIVND (reference sequence). The CDR3 extends over 14 amino acids. The junction had 6 bases not matched to a gene; V was cut back by 5 bases and J by 5 bases. CDR3 sequence: CASSSGQGYYGYTF. As DNA, the CDR3 is TGTGCCAGTAGTTCTGGACAGGGGTATTATGGCTACACCTTC.

The rearrangement uses TRBV30 and TRBJ1-6, with 7 bases that match TRBD1. Per germline, CDR1 GTSNPN and CDR2 SVGIG (reference sequence). CDR3 length: 11 residues. V gave up 7 bases and J gave up 9 bases; unmatched junction bases: 3. CDR3 region: CASTGSSPLHF. The CDR3, as DNA: TGTGCCTCGACAGGGAGTTCACCCCTCCACTTT.

This clone was seen a few times. This chain uses TRBV19 with TRBJ1-1; D uncertain. CDR3 length: 14 amino acids. Germline values: CDR1 LNHDA, CDR2 SQIVND (reference sequence). Trimming cost V 4 bases and J 1 base, with 10 bases left between them. This CDR3 reads CASSTQKRNTEAFF. The CDR3 region has the DNA TGTGCCAGTAGTACCCAAAAGAGGAACACTGAAGCTTTCTTT.

The chain is built from TRBV7-2 and TRBJ1-1; 8 bases agree with TRBD1. Germline lookup yields CDR1 SGHTA and CDR2 FQGNSA. This CDR3 is built from 15 residues. The trim removed 5 bases at V and 4 bases at J, leaving 9 bases unmatched. The chain's CDR3 is CASSPRGQGGTEAFF. CDR3 DNA: TGTGCCAGCAGCCCCCGCGGACAGGGCGGCACTGAAGCTTTCTTT.

The chain couples TRBV7-3 to TRBJ2-2; 10 positions match TRBD2. Unmatched junction bases numbered 2, after V lost 5 bases and J lost 5 bases. Looked up from germline, CDR1 is SGHTA and CDR2 is FQGTGA. This CDR3 is built from 14 residues. In DNA form, the CDR3 reads TGTGCCAGCAGCCCGACTAGCGGGACCGGGGAGCTGTTTTTT. It yields the protein CASSPTSGTGELFF.

The V gene is TRBV7-9, the J gene TRBJ1-4; 7 bases are shared with TRBD1. Germline V gene lookup returns CDR1 SEHNR and CDR2 FQNEAQ (reference sequence). The CDR3 spans 14 residues. Germline trimming cut 6 bases from V and 7 bases from J; bases unmatched to any gene: 8. The CDR3 here is CASSSRGEVEKLFF. The CDR3 nucleotides read TGTGCCAGCAGTTCCAGGGGGGAGGTTGAAAAACTGTTTTTT.

The rearrangement links TRBV11-2 to TRBJ2-7, with TRBD1 identical over 10 bases. The CDR3 has 17 amino acids. Germline V gene data show CDR1 as SGHAT and CDR2 as FQNNGV. V was clipped by 3 bases and J by 1 base; unmatched bases: 9. CDR3 sequence: CASSLALDRGQSYEQYF. The CDR3 DNA is TGTGCCAGCAGCTTGGCCCTCGACAGGGGGCAATCCTACGAGCAGTACTTC.

This sequence joins TRBV7-3 and TRBJ1-3, with D tentatively TRBD1 (6 bases). Germline loops: CDR1 SGHTA, CDR2 FQGTGA. V dropped 6 bases and J dropped 4 bases, with 10 bases sitting between them. The CDR3 loop spans 13 amino acids. The CDR3 protein is CASRSGTGNTIYF. DNA of the CDR3: TGTGCCAGCAGGTCCGGGACAGGAAACACCATATATTTT.

The chain combines TRBV4-3 with TRBJ1-5; maybe TRBD1 (6 bases). The CDR3 extends over 14 amino acids. Germline CDR1 LGHNA, CDR2 YSLEER. The germline V and J ends were trimmed by 1 base and 10 bases, with 14 bases remaining between them. CDR3 nucleotides: TGCGCCAGCAGCCAAGGGGAAGGGGGAAGTCCCCAGCATTTT. Amino acids: CASSQGEGGSPQHF.

The chain employs TRBV2 and TRBJ1-5; weak D call: TRBD1 (6 bases). From germline, CDR1 is SNHLY and CDR2 FYNNEI. The CDR3 length is 13 residues. V dropped 5 bases and J dropped 4 bases, with 9 bases sitting between them. DNA for the CDR3: TGTGCCAGCAGTTCACAGGGAAATCAGCCCCAGCATTTT. This codes for CASSSQGNQPQHF. The complete variable domain, with remaining parts taken from reference TRBV2 and TRBJ1-5, reads EPEVTQTPSHQVTQMGQEVILRCVPISNHLYFYWYRQILGQKVEFLVSFYNNEISEKSEIFDDQFSVERPDGSNFTLKIRSTKLEDSAMYFCASSSQGNQPQHFGDGTRLSIL.

The J gene is TRBJ2-7, the V gene TRBV5-1, with 9 bases lining up with TRBD1. Germline V gives CDR1 SGHRS, CDR2 YFSETQ. J was trimmed by 7 bases and V by 3 bases; bases with no gene match: 11. The CDR3 is made up of 15 amino acids. CDR3 DNA sequence: TGCGCCAGCAGCTCGCGGACAGGGGCTTCTGGGGAGCAGTACTTC. It encodes CASSSRTGASGEQYF.

The chain has TRBV2 and TRBJ1-3, with a possible D match to TRBD1 (5 bases). V shed 4 bases and J shed 4 bases, with 5 bases lying between them. The CDR3 loop spans 12 amino acids. Germline CDR1 SNHLY, CDR2 FYNNEI. The CDR3 here is CASSGQGNTIYF. The CDR3 DNA is TGTGCCAGCAGTGGACAGGGAAACACCATATATTTT.

The rearrangement uses TRBV18 and TRBJ1-1; tentative D call: TRBD1 (6 bases). From germline, CDR1 is KGHSH and CDR2 LQKENI. Trimming took off 5 bases at V and 4 bases at J, with 17 bases between the two ends. CDR3 size: 15 residues. CDR3 coding DNA: TGTGCCAGCTCAACAGCCTCAGGGGTTGGCACTGAAGCTTTCTTT. Translating gives CASSTASGVGTEAFF. Based on the CDR3 plus reference TRBV18 and TRBJ1-1, the full variable domain is NAGVMQNPRHLVRRRGQEARLRCSPMKGHSHVYWYRQLPEEGLKFMVYLQKENIIDESGMPKERFSAEFPKEGPSILRIQQVVRGDSAAYFCASSTASGVGTEAFFGQGTRLTVV.

As regards this clone: Relative to the germline gene, one junction end is altered; a read error may explain this. This rearrangement joins TRBV6-6 to TRBJ1-2; 7 nucleotides align to TRBD1. This CDR3 region has 14 residues. Germline CDR1 is MNHNY and CDR2 is SVGAGI (reference sequence). DNA of the CDR3: TGTGCCAGCAGTGACTCGACAGGGCGCGGTGGCTACACCTTC. This translates into CASSDSTGRGGYTF.

The chain couples TRBV11-1 to TRBJ2-7, with D tentatively TRBD1 (5 bases). The germline V gene encodes CDR1 SGHAT and CDR2 FQDESV (reference sequence). The CDR3 spans 14 residues. With 3 bases removed from V and 2 bases from J, the gap between germline ends came to 11 bases. The DNA for the CDR3 is TGTGCCAGCAGCTTGCCAGGGTCCACCTACGAGCAGTACTTC. It yields the protein CASSLPGSTYEQYF.

The chain uses TRBV10-3 and TRBJ2-7, with 9 positions matching TRBD1. The CDR3 is made up of 14 amino acids. Germline V gene lookup returns CDR1 ENHRY and CDR2 SYGVKD. Trimming took 4 bases from V and 2 from J; bases not matched to a gene: 3. The CDR3 protein is CAISARDRAYEQYF. The DNA of the CDR3 is TGTGCCATCAGTGCCCGGGACAGGGCCTACGAGCAGTACTTC.

This chain connects TRBV6-4 to TRBJ1-1; D is uncertain. The CDR3 sequence is 15 residues long. V shed 0 bases and J shed 3 bases, with 11 bases lying between them. Germline-derived CDR1 and CDR2 are MRHNA and SNTAGT. CDR3 in DNA: TGTGCCAGCAGTGACTCGGCGGGGTTCGACACTGAAGCTTTCTTT. Translating it yields CASSDSAGFDTEAFF.

The chain has TRBV7-2 and TRBJ1-2, with a possible D match to TRBD1 (6 bases). V lost 1 base and J lost 8, with 17 bases in between. CDR1 SGHTA and CDR2 FQGNSA come from the germline V gene. This CDR3 is built from 15 residues. The CDR3 spells CASSLGDKRRVGYTF. The CDR3 DNA follows: TGTGCCAGCAGCTTAGGGGACAAGAGAAGGGTCGGCTACACCTTC.